This T cell receptor (beta chain) was recovered during a study of early T cells in non-severe SARS-CoV-2 infection. Study information: Chains stayed unpaired after sequencing of bulk RNA from unsorted whole blood. The study, taken as a whole, reports: VDJdb matching, biased toward anti-spike CD8 responses, missed private and CD4 specificities.

Molecules of cDNA were individually given unique molecular identifiers that were attached to them. MiXCR, applied by TCRdb to the 5' RACE reads, yields one record per CDR3 protein. The sample records 30,000 to 35,000 distinct CDR3 sequences, 5.5% to 7% being singletons. This clonotype was found a few times. Its specificity is unknown. Germline V gives CDR1 MNHNS, CDR2 SASEGT. The CDR3 is 15 amino acids. The ends were cut back, 4 bases at V and 5 bases at J, with 17 bases in the middle. This sequence was found in an adult who was a healthcare worker with PCR-confirmed SARS-CoV-2 infection or an uninfected control (not recorded which). The sequencing input was whole blood. The chain links TRBV6-1 to TRBJ1-1, with D unclear. CDR3 DNA sequence: TGTGCCAGCAGTGCGCCCGATCGTAGTTGGACTGAAGCTTTCTTT. Translating it yields CASSAPDRSWTEAFF.